The 16 T cell receptor beta chains listed next were all sequenced from one sample in a study of blood T cell repertoires in COVID-19. Measured with immunoSEQ multiplex PCR; TCRdb has only the in-frame clones, and not every one. This sample has over 200,000 clones, with 88% found just once. The specimen was peripheral blood. These receptors all stem from a woman in her sixties with acute or convalescent COVID-19.

The chain carries TRBV5-4 and TRBJ2-4, with D perhaps TRBD2 (6 bases). Trimming left V 0 bases short and J 9 bases short, with 13 bases between. The CDR3 sequence is 14 residues long. CDR1 and CDR2 (germline): SGHNT, YYREEE (reference sequence). CDR3: CASSLAGVLGIQYF. The CDR3 coding sequence is TGTGCCAGCAGCTTGGCGGGAGTTCTCGGCATTCAGTACTTC.

The chain has TRBV12-3 or TRBV12-4 and TRBJ1-1; weak D call: TRBD1 (5 bases). The CDR3 loop spans 12 amino acids. V lost 5 bases to trimming and J lost 7 bases, with 11 bases between them. For the CDR3, the DNA is TGTGCCAGCAGTGCCGGGACTGGTGAAGCTTTCTTT. Translated, it gives CASSAGTGEAFF.

The chain uses TRBV10-3 and TRBJ1-4; D is uncertain. Trimming cost V 2 bases and J 2 bases, with 3 bases left between them. Looked up from germline, CDR1 is ENHRY and CDR2 is SYGVKD. The CDR3 consists of 13 residues. For the CDR3, the DNA is TGTGCCATCAGTGAGGAGACTAATGAAAAACTGTTTTTT. Translated: CAISEETNEKLFF.

The chain uses TRBV6-6 and TRBJ2-3; 12 bases map to TRBD2. Germline V gene lookup returns CDR1 MNHNY and CDR2 SVGAGI (reference sequence). Unmatched junction bases numbered 10, after V lost 5 bases and J lost 4 bases. The CDR3 is 17 residues long. The CDR3 DNA is TGTGCCAGCAGTCCGATTGTTCTAGCGGGAGGGCCAGATACGCAGTATTTT. Its protein is CASSPIVLAGGPDTQYF.

V is TRBV5-1 and J is TRBJ2-2, with 8 nucleotides matching TRBD1. In germline, CDR1 is SGHRS, CDR2 YFSETQ. The CDR3 is 17 amino acids. The junction had 9 bases not matched to a gene; V was cut back by 4 bases and J by 1 base. In DNA form, the CDR3 reads TGCGCCAGCAGCCTCGGACAGGGAATGGTGAACACCGGGGAGCTGTTTTTT. Translating it yields CASSLGQGMVNTGELFF.

This chain joins TRBV12-3 or TRBV12-4 and TRBJ1-1; possibly TRBD1 for D (6 bases). This CDR3 has 13 residues. V dropped 1 base and J dropped 9 bases, with 12 bases sitting between them. The CDR3 here is CASSLVGQGKAFF. The CDR3 region has the DNA TGTGCCAGCAGTTTAGTTGGGCAGGGGAAAGCTTTCTTT.

The chain combines TRBV30 with TRBJ1-1; D not certain. Germline V gene data show CDR1 as GTSNPN and CDR2 as SVGIG (reference sequence). CDR3 length: 14 residues. V lost 4 bases and J 3 bases, leaving 15 bases between the germline ends. The CDR3 DNA reads TGTGCCTGGAACTTGCTCCCGGGGTACACTGAAGCTTTCTTT. Its protein is CAWNLLPGYTEAFF.

The chain couples TRBV19 to TRBJ2-2; a possible D gene is TRBD1 (6 bases). Germline CDR1 is LNHDA and CDR2 is SQIVND (reference sequence). The CDR3 is made up of 15 amino acids. Trimming stripped 1 base from V and 4 bases from J, with 10 bases between. Here the CDR3 DNA reads TGTGCCAGTAGTATAGCAGGGGCCGGCACCGGGGAGCTGTTTTTT. Translating it yields CASSIAGAGTGELFF.

The chain recombines TRBV6-2 or TRBV6-3 with TRBJ2-4; 7 bases line up with TRBD1. Germline CDR1 and CDR2: MNHEY and SVGEGT. The V and J ends lost 4 bases and 3 bases, in that order; junction bases with no gene match: 6. This CDR3 spans 15 amino acids. CDR3 protein: CASSSDRDGKNIQYF. The CDR3 nucleotides read TGTGCCAGCAGTTCCGACAGGGACGGCAAAAACATTCAGTACTTC.

This chain connects TRBV6-2 or TRBV6-3 to TRBJ1-3, with D hard to call. This CDR3 has 15 amino acids. V gave up 2 bases and J gave up 0 bases, with 8 bases separating them. Germline assignment: CDR1 MNHEY and CDR2 SVGEGT. CDR3 amino acids: CASSYRGHSGNTIYF. The CDR3 DNA sequence: TGTGCCAGCAGTTACAGAGGGCACTCTGGAAACACCATATATTTT.

The rearrangement joins TRBV15 to TRBJ2-3; possibly TRBD2 for D (5 bases). The CDR3 is 15 amino acids. V was clipped by 5 bases and J by 6 bases, with 18 bases between them. Germline V CDR1 and CDR2: LNHNV, YYDKDF (reference sequence). CDR3 protein: CATSVGGGDGDTQYF. The DNA of the CDR3 is TGTGCCACCAGCGTCGGAGGCGGAGACGGGGATACGCAGTATTTT. Based on the CDR3 plus reference TRBV15 and TRBJ2-3, the full variable domain is DAMVIQNPRYQVTQFGKPVTLSCSQTLNHNVMYWYQQKSSQAPKLLFHYYDKDFNNEADTPDNFQSRRPNTSFCFLDIRSPGLGDTAMYLCATSVGGGDGDTQYFGPGTRLTVL.

V and J are TRBV29-1 and TRBJ2-3, with D perhaps matching TRBD1 (5 bases). The V gene lost 6 bases and the J gene lost 1 base, with 20 bases spanning the gap. This CDR3 comprises 16 residues. The V gene's germline CDR1 is SQVTM and CDR2 ANQGSEA. CDR3 DNA sequence: TGCAGCGTGGCAAGCCCTCAGGGAAGGGGCACAGATACGCAGTATTTT. Translating it yields CSVASPQGRGTDTQYF.

This chain joins TRBV19 and TRBJ1-2; TRBD1 matches at 8 bases. From germline, CDR1 is LNHDA and CDR2 SQIVND (reference sequence). The CDR3 length is 14 residues. J gave up 4 bases and V 3 bases, and 4 bases lay outside the gene matches. CDR3 protein: CASSMTGTGYGYTF. CDR3 sequence (DNA): TGTGCCAGTAGTATGACCGGGACAGGCTATGGCTACACCTTC.

The gene calls are TRBV9 and TRBJ2-1; D is ambiguous. This CDR3 comprises 13 residues. The V gene lost 4 bases and the J gene lost 4 bases, with 9 bases spanning the gap. From germline, CDR1 is SGDLS and CDR2 YYNGEE. CDR3 protein: CASSSQLYNEQFF. The CDR3 nucleotides read TGTGCCAGCAGCTCCCAACTGTACAATGAGCAGTTCTTC.

This clone was seen a handful of times. The chain combines TRBV11-2 with TRBJ2-7, with 9 positions matching TRBD1. Per germline, CDR1 SGHAT and CDR2 FQNNGV. This CDR3 comprises 13 residues. Trimming cost V 5 bases and J 6 bases; bases outside gene matches: 5. This CDR3 is CASSQQGAGEQYF. The CDR3 DNA is TGTGCCAGCAGCCAACAGGGGGCCGGCGAGCAGTACTTC. Variable domain in full (rest from reference TRBV11-2 and TRBJ2-7): EAGVAQSPRYKIIEKRQSVAFWCNPISGHATLYWYQQILGQGPKLLIQFQNNGVVDDSQLPKDRFSAERLKGVDSTLKIQPAKLEDSAVYLCASSQQGAGEQYFGPGTRLTVT.

The V call is TRBV10-3, the J call TRBJ2-7, with TRBD1 matching over 7 bases. CDR1 is ENHRY, CDR2 SYGVKD, per germline. The CDR3 is made up of 13 amino acids. V lost 5 bases, J lost 6 bases, and 7 bases stayed unmatched. Written as DNA, the CDR3 is TGTGCCATCAGTCCGACAGGGCGAGGCGAGCAGTACTTC. Encoded protein: CAISPTGRGEQYF.